This T cell receptor (beta chain) was captured in a study of cytomegalovirus exposure and HLA in healthy donors. Study information: Early release data held 85 million to 95 million unique TCRs from HLA-typed donors. Falling in the Caucasian-associated ancestry cluster were about 80% of around 370 genotyped donors.

This clone has just one count. Trimming removed 3 bases from V and 1 base from J, with 8 bases in between. This CDR3 is 14 amino acids long. CDR1 and CDR2 (germline): LGHNT, FRNRAP. The PCR contained 60 Vbeta and 13 Jbeta primers. Sequencing used immunoSEQ multiplex PCR; TCRdb keeps in-frame clones, though not all of them. The sample has some 150,000 clones, 60% to 85% seen once. V gene TRBV12-5 combines with J gene TRBJ2-3; possibly TRBD1 for D (5 bases). The specimen was PBMCs. The receptor comes from a woman in her 40s in good health and CMV-seropositive. The DNA of the CDR3 is TGTGCTAGTGGTTTCCAACAGGGCACAGATACGCAGTATTTT. It translates to CASGFQQGTDTQYF.